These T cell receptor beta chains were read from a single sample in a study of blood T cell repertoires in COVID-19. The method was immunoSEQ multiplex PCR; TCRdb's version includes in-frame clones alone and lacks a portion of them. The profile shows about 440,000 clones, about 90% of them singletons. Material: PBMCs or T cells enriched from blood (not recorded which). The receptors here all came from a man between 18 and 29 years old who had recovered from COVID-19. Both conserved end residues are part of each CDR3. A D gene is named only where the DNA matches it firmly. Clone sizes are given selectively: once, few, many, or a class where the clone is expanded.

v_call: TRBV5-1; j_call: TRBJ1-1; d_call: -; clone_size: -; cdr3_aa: CASSLVDGLQAEAFF; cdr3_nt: TGCGCCAGCAGCTTGGTGGACGGACTCCAGGCTGAAGCTTTCTTT
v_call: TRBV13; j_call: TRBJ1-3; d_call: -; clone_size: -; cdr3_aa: CASSPTGANTIYF; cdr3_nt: TGTGCCAGCAGCCCCACAGGCGCAAACACCATATATTTT
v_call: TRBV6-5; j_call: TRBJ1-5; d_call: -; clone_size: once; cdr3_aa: CASTKGLSNQPQHF; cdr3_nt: TGTGCCAGCACTAAAGGACTGAGCAATCAGCCCCAGCATTTT
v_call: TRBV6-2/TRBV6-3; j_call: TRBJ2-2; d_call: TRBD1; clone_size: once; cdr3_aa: CASSYKGAWGTGELFF; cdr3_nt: TGTGCCAGCAGTTACAAGGGGGCATGGGGGACCGGGGAGCTGTTTTTT
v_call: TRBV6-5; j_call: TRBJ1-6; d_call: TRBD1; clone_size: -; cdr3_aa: CASSLGQGNNSPLHF; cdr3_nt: TGTGCCAGCAGCCTCGGACAGGGGAATAATTCACCCCTCCACTTT
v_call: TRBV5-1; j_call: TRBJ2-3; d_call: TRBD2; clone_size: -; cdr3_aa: CASRRGIETDTQYF; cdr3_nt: TGCGCCAGCAGGCGGGGGATCGAAACAGATACGCAGTATTTT
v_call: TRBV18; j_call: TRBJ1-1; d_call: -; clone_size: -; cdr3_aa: CASSPWALTEAFF; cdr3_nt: TGTGCCAGCTCACCGTGGGCTCTCACTGAAGCTTTCTTT
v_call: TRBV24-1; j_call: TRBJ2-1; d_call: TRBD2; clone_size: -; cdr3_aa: CATSDSGTNNEQFF; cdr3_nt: TGTGCCACCAGTGACTCCGGGACTAACAATGAGCAGTTCTTC
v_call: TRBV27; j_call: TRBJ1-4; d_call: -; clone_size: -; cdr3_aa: CASSSPRRGEKLFF; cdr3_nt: TGTGCCAGCAGTTCCCCCCGGAGGGGTGAAAAACTGTTTTTT
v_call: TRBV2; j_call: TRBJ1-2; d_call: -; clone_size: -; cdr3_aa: CASSFQDTWNYGYTF; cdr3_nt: TGTGCCAGCAGTTTCCAGGACACATGGAACTATGGCTACACCTTC
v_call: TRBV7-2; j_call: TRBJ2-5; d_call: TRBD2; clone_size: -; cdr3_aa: CASSLVGSGSIRETQYF; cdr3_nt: TGTGCCAGCAGCTTAGTTGGTAGCGGGAGCATAAGAGAGACCCAGTACTTC
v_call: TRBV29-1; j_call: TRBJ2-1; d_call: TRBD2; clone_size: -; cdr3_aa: CSVTLLAGTYNEQFF; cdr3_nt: TGCAGCGTGACCCTGTTAGCGGGGACTTACAATGAGCAGTTCTTC
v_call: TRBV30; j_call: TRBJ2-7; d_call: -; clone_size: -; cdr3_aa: CAWSDLERNLYEQYF; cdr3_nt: TGTGCCTGGAGTGATCTTGAGCGGAACCTCTACGAGCAGTACTTC
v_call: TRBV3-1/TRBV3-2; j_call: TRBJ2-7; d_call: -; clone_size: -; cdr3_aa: CASSQGRRSYEQYF; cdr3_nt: TGTGCCAGCAGCCAGGGCAGGCGCTCCTACGAGCAGTACTTC
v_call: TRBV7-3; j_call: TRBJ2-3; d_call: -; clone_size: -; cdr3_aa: CASSPKLSSTDTQYF; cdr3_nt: TGTGCCAGCAGTCCAAAGCTATCCAGCACAGATACGCAGTATTTT
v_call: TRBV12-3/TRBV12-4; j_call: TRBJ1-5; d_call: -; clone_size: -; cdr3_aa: CASSLGGGEQHF; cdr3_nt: TGTGCCAGCAGTTTGGGAGGTGGCGAACAGCATTTT
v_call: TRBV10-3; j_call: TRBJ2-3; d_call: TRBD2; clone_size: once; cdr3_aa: CAISEFSGSTDTQYF; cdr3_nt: TGTGCCATCAGTGAGTTTAGCGGGAGCACAGATACGCAGTATTTT
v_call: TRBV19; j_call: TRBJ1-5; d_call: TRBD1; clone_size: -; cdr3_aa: CASSVGQGNQPQHF; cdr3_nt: TGTGCCAGTAGTGTGGGACAGGGCAATCAGCCCCAGCATTTT
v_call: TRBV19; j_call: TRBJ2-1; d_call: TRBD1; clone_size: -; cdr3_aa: CASSISGTGGGYEQFF; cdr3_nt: TGTGCCAGTAGTATTTCCGGGACAGGGGGCGGGTATGAGCAGTTCTTC
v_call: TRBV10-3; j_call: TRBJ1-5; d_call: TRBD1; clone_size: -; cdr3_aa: CAISTGGVNQPQHF; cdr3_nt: TGTGCCATCAGTACAGGGGGCGTAAACCAGCCCCAGCATTTT
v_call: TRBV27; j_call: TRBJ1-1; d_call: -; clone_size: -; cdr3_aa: CASSLREDTEAFF; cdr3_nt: TGTGCCAGCAGTTTAAGGGAGGATACTGAAGCTTTCTTT
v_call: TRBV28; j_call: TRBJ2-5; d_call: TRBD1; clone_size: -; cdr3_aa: CASSLRDRAYF; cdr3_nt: TGTGCCAGCAGTCTCCGGGACAGGGCGTACTTC
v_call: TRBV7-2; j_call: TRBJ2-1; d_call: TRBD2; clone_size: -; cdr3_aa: CASSFGASGYNEQFF; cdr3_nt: TGTGCCAGCAGCTTCGGGGCTAGCGGGTACAATGAGCAGTTCTTC
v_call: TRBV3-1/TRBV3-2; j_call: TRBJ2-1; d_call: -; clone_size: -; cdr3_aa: CASSLARPGDSYNEQFF; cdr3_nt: TGTGCCAGCAGCCTGGCCCGTCCGGGAGACTCCTACAATGAGCAGTTCTTC
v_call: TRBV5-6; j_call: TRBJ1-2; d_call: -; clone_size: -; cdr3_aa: CASSFAGVQGNYGYTF; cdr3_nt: TGTGCCAGCAGCTTCGCGGGGGTACAGGGTAACTATGGCTACACCTTC
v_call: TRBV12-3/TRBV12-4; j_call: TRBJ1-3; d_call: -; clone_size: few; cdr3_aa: CASSPRNTIYF; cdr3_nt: TGTGCCAGCAGTCCAAGAAACACCATATATTTT
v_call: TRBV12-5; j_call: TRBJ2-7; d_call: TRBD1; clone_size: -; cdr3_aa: CASGIDRGYEQYF; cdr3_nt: TGTGCTAGTGGAATCGACAGGGGGTACGAGCAGTACTTC
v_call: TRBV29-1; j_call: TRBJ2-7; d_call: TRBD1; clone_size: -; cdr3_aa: CSVIGQAYEQYF; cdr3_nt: TGCAGCGTGATCGGACAGGCCTACGAGCAGTACTTC
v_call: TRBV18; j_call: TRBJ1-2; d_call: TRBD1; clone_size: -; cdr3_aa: CASSRELGDRELQNYGYTF; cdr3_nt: TGTGCCAGCTCACGGGAACTAGGGGACAGGGAACTCCAAAACTATGGCTACACCTTC
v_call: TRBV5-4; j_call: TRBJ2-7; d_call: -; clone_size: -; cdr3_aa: CASSLRERGRVDEQYF; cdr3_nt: TGTGCCAGCAGCCTAAGGGAACGCGGCAGGGTGGACGAGCAGTACTTC
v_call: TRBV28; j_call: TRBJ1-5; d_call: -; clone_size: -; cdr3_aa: CASSFTGWGNQPQHF; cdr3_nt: TGTGCCAGCAGTTTTACAGGCTGGGGCAATCAGCCCCAGCATTTT
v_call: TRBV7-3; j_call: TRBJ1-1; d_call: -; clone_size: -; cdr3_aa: CASSLTAGGGAFF; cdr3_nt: TGTGCCAGCAGCTTGACGGCCGGTGGCGGAGCTTTCTTT
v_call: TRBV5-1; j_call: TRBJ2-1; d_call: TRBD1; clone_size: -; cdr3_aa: CASSRGTGNEQFF; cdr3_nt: TGCGCCAGCAGCAGAGGGACAGGGAATGAGCAGTTCTTC